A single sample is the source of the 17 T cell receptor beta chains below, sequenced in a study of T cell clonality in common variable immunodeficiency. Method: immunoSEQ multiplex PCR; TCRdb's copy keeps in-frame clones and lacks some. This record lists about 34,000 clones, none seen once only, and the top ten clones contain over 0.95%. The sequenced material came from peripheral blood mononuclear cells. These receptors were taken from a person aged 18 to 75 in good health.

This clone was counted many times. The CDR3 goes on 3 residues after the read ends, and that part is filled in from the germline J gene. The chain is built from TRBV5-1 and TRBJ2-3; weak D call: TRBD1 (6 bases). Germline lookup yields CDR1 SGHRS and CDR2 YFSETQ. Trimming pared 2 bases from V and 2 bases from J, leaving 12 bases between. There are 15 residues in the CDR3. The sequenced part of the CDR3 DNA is TGCGCCAGCAGCTTACCGGGACATAACACAGATACG. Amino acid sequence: CASSLPGHNTDT. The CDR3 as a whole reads CASSLPGHNTDTQYF.

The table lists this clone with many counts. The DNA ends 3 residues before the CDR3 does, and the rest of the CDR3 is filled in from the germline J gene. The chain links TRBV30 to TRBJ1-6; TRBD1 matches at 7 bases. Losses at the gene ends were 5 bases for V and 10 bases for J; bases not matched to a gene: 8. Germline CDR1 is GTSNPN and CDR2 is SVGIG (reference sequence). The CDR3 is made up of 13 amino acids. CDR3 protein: CAWGTGVGSPLHF. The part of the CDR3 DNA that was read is TGTGCCTGGGGAACAGGGGTGGGATCACCC.

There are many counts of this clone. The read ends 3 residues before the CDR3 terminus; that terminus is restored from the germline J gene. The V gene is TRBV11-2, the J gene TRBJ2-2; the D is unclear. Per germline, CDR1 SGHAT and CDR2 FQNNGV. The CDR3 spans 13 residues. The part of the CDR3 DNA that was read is TGTGCCAGCAGCCAGTTAGTGGGCCTAAGG. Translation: CASSQLVGLR. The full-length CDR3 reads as CASSQLVGLRLFF.

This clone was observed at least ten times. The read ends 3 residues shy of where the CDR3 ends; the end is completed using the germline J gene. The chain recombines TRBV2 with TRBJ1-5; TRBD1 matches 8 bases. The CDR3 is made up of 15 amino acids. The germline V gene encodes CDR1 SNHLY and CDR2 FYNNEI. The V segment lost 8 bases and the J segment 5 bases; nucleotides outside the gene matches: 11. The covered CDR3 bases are TGTGCCAGCGGGCCGAACAGGGGGGGGGATCAGCCC. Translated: CASGPNRGGDQP. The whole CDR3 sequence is CASGPNRGGDQPQHF.

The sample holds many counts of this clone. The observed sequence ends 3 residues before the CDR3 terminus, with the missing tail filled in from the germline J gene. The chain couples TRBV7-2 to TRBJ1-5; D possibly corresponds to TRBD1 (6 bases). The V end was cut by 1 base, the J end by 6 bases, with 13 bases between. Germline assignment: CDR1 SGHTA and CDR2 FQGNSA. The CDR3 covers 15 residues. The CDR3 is CASSLGQGLGQPQHF. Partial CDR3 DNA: TGTGCCAGCAGCTTAGGGCAGGGGCTGGGTCAGCCC.

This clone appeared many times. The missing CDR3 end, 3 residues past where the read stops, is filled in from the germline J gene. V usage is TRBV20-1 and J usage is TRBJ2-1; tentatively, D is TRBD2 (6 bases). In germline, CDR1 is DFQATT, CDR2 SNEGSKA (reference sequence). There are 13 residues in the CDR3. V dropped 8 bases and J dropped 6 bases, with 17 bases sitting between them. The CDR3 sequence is CSLSIAAPNEQFF. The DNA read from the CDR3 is TGCAGTCTCTCGATAGCGGCCCCCAATGAG.

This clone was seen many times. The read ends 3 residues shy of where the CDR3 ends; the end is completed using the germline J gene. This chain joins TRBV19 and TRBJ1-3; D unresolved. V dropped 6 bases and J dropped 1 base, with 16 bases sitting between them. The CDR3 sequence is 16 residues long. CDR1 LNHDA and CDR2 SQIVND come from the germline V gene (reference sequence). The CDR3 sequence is CASSLGGRASGNTIYF. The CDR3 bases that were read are TGTGCCAGTAGCCTTGGCGGCAGAGCTTCTGGAAACACC. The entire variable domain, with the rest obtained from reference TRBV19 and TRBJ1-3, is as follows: DGGITQSPKYLFRKEGQNVTLSCEQNLNHDAMYWYRQDPGQGLRLIYYSQIVNDFQKGDIAEGYSVSREKKESFPLTVTSAQKNPTAFYLCASSLGGRASGNTIYFGEGSWLTVV.

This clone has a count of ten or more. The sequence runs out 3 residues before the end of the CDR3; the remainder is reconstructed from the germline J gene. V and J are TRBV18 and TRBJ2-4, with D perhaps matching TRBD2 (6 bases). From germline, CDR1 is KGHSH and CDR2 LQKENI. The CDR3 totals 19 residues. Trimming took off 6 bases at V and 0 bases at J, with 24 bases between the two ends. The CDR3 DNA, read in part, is TGTGCCAGCTCCCCTCTCCGAGTAGCGGACTCTTTAGCCAAAAACATT. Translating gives CASSPLRVADSLAKNI. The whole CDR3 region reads CASSPLRVADSLAKNIQYF.

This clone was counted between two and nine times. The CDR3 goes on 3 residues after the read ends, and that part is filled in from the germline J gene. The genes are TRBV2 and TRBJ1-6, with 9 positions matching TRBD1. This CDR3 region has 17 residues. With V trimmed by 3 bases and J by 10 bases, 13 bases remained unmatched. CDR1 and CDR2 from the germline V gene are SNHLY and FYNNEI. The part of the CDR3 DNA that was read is TGTGCCAGCAGTGACCCTGGCTGGGACAGGGCTTTGTCACCC. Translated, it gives CASSDPGWDRALSP. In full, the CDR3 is CASSDPGWDRALSPLHF.

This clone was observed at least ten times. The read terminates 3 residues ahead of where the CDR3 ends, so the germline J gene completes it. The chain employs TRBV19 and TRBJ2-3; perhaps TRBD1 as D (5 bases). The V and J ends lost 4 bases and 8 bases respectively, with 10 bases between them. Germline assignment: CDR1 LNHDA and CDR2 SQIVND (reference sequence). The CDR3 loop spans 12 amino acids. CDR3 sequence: CASSKGVATQYF. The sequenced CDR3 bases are TGTGCCAGTAGTAAAGGGGTAGCTACG.

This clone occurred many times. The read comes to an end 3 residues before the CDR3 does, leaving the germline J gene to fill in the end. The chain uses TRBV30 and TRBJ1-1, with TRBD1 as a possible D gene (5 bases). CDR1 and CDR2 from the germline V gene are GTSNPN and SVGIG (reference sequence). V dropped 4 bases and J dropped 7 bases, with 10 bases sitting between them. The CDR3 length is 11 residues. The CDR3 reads CAWIGVREAFF. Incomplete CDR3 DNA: TGTGCCTGGATAGGGGTGCGTGAA.

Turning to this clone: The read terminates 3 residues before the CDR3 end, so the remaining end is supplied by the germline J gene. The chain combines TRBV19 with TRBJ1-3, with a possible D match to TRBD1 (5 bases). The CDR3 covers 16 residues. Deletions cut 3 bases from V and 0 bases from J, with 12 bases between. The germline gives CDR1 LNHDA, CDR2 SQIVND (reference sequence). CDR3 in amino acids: CASSIFGTTSGNTIYF. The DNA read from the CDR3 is TGTGCCAGTAGTATTTTCGGGACTACCTCTGGAAACACC. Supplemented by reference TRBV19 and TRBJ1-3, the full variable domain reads DGGITQSPKYLFRKEGQNVTLSCEQNLNHDAMYWYRQDPGQGLRLIYYSQIVNDFQKGDIAEGYSVSREKKESFPLTVTSAQKNPTAFYLCASSIFGTTSGNTIYFGEGSWLTVV.

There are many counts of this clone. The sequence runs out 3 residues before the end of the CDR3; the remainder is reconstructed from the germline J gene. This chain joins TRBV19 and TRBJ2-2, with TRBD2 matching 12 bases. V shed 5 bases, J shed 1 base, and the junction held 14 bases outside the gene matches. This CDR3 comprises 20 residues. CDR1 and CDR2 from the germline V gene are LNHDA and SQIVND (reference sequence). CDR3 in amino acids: CASSQEVIGLAGRNTGELFF. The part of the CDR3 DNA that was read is TGTGCCAGTAGTCAGGAAGTTATAGGACTAGCGGGAAGGAACACCGGGGAG.

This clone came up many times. The covered CDR3 bases are TGTGCCAGCAGCCCAGTCCTCCCTCCAAGAGGGAATGAG. It yields the protein CASSPVLPPRGNE. From start to end, the CDR3 is CASSPVLPPRGNEQFF. This sequence joins TRBV7-8 and TRBJ2-1, with TRBD2 as a possible D gene (5 bases). Read data end 3 residues before the CDR3 end; the end is taken from the germline J gene. The germline V gene encodes CDR1 SGHVS and CDR2 FQNEAQ. This CDR3 contains 16 residues. The ends were cut back, 5 bases at V and 7 bases at J, with 21 bases in the middle.

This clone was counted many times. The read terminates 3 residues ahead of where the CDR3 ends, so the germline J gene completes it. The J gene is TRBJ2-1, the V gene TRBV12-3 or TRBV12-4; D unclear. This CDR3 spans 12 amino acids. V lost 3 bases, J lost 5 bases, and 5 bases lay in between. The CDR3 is CASSFYDNEQFF. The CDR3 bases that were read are TGTGCCAGCAGTTTTTATGACAATGAG.

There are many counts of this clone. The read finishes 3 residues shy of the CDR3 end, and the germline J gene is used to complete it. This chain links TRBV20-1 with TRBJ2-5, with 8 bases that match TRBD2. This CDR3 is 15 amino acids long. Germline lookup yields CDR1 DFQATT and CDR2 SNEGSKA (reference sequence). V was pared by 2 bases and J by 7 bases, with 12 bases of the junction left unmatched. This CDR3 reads CSARNPGLGLATQYF. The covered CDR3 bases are TGCAGTGCTAGAAACCCGGGACTAGGTCTCGCGACC.

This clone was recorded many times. The part of the CDR3 DNA that was read is TGTGCCAGCAGCCGGAGCGGTAGTGAG. It encodes CASSRSGSE. The whole CDR3 region reads CASSRSGSEQFF. This chain links TRBV6-2 or TRBV6-3 with TRBJ2-1; perhaps TRBD2 as D (5 bases). The CDR3 end is not reached by the read, which stops 3 residues before it; the germline J gene fills it in. V was clipped by 6 bases and J by 9 bases, with 12 bases between them. This CDR3 comprises 12 residues. Germline CDR1 is MNHEY and CDR2 is SVGEGT.